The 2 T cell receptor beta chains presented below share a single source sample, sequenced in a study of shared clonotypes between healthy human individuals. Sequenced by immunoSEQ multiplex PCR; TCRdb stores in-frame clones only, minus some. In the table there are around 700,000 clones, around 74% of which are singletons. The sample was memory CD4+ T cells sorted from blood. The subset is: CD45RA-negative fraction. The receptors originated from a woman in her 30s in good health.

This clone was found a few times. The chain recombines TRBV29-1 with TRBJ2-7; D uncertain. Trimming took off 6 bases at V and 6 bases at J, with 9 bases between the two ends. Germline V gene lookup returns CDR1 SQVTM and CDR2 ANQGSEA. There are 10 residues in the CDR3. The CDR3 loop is CSVGYGEQYF. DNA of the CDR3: TGCAGCGTAGGCTATGGCGAGCAGTACTTC.

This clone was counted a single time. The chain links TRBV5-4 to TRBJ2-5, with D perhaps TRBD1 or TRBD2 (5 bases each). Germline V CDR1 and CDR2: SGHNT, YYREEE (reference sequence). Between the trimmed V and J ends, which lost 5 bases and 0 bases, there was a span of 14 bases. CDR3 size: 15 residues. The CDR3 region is CASSRVGAYQETQYF. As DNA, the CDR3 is TGTGCCAGCAGTCGAGTCGGGGCGTACCAAGAGACCCAGTACTTC.